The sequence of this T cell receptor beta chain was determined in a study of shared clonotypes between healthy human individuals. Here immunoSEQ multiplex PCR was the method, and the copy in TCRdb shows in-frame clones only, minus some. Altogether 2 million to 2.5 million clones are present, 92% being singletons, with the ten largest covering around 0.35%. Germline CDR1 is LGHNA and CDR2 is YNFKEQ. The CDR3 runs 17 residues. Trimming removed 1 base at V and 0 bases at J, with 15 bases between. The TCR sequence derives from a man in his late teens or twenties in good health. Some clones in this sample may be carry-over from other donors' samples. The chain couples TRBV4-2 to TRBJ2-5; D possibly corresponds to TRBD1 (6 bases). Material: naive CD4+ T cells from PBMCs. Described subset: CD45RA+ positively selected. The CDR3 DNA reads TGTGCCAGCAGCCAAGGTGGGGGCAGCATGTACCAAGAGACCCAGTACTTC. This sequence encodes CASSQGGGSMYQETQYF.